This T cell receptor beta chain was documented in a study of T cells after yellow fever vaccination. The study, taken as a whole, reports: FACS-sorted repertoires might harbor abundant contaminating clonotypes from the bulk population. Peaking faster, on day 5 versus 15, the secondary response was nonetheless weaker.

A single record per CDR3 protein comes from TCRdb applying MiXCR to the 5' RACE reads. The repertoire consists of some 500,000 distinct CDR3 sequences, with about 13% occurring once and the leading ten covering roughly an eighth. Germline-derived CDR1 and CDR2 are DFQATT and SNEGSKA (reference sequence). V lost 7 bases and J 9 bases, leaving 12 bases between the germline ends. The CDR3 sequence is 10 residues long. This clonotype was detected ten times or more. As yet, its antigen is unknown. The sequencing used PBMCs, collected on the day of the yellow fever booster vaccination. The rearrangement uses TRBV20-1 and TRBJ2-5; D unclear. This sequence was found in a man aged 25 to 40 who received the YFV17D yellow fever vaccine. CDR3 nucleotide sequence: TGCAGTGTTACGTCGTTCCCCCAGTACTTC. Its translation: CSVTSFPQYF.